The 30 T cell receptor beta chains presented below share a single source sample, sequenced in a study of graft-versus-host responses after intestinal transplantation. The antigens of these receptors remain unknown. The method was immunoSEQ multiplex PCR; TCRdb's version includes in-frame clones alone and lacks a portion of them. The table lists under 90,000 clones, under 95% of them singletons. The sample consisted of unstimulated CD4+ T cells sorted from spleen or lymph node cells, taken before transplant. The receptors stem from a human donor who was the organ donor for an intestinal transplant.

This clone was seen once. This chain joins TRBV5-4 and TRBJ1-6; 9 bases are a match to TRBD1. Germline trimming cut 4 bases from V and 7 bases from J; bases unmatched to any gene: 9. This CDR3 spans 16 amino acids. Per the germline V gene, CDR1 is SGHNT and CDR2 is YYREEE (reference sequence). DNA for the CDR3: TGTGCCAGCAGCCCGGACAGGGGCATTAGGAATTCACCCCTCCACTTT. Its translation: CASSPDRGIRNSPLHF.

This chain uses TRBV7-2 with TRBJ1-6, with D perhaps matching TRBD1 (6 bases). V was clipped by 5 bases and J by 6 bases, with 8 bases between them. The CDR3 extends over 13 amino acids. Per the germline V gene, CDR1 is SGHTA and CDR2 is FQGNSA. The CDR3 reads CASSVRGNSPLHF. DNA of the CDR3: TGTGCCAGCAGCGTCAGGGGTAATTCACCCCTCCACTTT.

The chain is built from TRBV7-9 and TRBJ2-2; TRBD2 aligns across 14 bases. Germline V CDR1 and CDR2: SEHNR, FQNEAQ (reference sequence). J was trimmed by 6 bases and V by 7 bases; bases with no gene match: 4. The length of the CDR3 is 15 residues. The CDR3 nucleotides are TGTGCCAGCAATCCGACTAGCGGGAGGGCCGGGGAGCTGTTTTTT. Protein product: CASNPTSGRAGELFF.

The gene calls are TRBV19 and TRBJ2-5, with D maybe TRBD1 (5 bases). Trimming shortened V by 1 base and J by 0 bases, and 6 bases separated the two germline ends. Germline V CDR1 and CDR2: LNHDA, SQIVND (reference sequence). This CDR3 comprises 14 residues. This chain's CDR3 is CASSIGRDQETQYF. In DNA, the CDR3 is TGTGCCAGTAGTATAGGCAGGGACCAAGAGACCCAGTACTTC.

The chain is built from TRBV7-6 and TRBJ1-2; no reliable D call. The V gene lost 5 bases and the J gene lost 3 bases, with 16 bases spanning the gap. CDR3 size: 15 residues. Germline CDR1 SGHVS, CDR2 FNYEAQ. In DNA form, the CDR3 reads TGTGCCAGCAGCCCAATTACCGCCCTATACTATGGCTACACCTTC. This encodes CASSPITALYYGYTF.

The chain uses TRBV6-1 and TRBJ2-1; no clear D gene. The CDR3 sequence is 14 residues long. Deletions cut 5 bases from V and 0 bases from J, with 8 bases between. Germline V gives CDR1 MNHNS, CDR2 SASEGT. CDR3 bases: TGTGCCAGCAGTCTACGGGTCTCCTACAATGAGCAGTTCTTC. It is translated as CASSLRVSYNEQFF.

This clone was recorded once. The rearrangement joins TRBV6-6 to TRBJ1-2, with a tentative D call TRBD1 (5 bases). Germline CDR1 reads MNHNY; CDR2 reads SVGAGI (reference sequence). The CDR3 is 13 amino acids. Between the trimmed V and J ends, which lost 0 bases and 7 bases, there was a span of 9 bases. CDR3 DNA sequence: TGTGCCAGCAGTTACTCGGAGGGGTTTGGCTACACCTTC. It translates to CASSYSEGFGYTF.

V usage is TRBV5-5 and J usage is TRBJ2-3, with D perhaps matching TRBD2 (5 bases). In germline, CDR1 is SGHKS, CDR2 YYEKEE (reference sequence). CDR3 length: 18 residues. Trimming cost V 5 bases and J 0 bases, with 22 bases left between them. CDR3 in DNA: TGTGCCAGCAGTATTGATCCCCGGACTGTCCCTAGCACAGATACGCAGTATTTT. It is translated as CASSIDPRTVPSTDTQYF.

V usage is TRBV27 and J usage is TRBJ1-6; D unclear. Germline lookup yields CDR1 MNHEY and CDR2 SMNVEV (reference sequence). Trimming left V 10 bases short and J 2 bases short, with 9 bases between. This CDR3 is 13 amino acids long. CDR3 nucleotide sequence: TGTGCCACCGGAGGCACCTATAATTCACCCCTCCACTTT. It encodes CATGGTYNSPLHF.

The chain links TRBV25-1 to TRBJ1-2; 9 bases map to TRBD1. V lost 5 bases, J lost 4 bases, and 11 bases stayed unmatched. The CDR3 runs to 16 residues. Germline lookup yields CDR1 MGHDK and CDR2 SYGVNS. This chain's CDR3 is CASSTTGGDRSYGYTF. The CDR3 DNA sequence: TGTGCCAGCAGTACGACAGGGGGTGATCGAAGCTATGGCTACACCTTC.

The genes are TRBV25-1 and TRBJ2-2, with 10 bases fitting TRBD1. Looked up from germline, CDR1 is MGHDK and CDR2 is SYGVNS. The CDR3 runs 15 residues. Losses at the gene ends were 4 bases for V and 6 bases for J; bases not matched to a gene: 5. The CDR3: CASSARTGGSGELFF. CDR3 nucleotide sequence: TGTGCCAGCAGTGCGAGGACAGGGGGGTCCGGGGAGCTGTTTTTT.

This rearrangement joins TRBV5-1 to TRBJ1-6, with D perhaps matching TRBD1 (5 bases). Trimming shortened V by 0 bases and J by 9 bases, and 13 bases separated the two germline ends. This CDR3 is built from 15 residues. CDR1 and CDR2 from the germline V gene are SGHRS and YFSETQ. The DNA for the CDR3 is TGCGCCAGCAGCTTGGGGGCAGGGATGACTTCACCCCTCCACTTT. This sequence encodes CASSLGAGMTSPLHF.

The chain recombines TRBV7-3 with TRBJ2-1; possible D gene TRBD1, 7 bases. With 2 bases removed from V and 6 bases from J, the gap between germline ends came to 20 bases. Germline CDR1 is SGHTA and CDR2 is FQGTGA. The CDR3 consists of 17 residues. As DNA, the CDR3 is TGTGCCAGCAGCTTACAGGGGACAGCGGGCCTCCCCAATGAGCAGTTCTTC. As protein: CASSLQGTAGLPNEQFF.

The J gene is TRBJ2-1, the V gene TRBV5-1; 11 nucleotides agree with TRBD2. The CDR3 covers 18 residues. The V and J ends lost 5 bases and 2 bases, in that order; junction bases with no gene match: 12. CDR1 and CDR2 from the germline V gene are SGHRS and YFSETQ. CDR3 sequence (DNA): TGCGCCAGCAGTTCAACCCTTTTAGCGGGAGGGACCTACAATGAGCAGTTCTTC. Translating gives CASSSTLLAGGTYNEQFF.

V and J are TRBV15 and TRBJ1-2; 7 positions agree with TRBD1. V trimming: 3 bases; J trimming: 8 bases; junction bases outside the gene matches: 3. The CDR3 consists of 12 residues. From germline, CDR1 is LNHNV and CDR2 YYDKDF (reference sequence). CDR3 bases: TGTGCCACCAGCAGGACAGGGCGGGGCTACACCTTC. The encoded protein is CATSRTGRGYTF. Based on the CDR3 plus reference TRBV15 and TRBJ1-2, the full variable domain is DAMVIQNPRYQVTQFGKPVTLSCSQTLNHNVMYWYQQKSSQAPKLLFHYYDKDFNNEADTPDNFQSRRPNTSFCFLDIRSPGLGDTAMYLCATSRTGRGYTFGSGTRLTVV.

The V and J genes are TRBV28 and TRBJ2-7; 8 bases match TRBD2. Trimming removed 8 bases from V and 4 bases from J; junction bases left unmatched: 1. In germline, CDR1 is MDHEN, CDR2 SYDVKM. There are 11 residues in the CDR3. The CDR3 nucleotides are TGTGCCAGCCCGGGAGGGTACGAGCAGTACTTC. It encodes CASPGGYEQYF.

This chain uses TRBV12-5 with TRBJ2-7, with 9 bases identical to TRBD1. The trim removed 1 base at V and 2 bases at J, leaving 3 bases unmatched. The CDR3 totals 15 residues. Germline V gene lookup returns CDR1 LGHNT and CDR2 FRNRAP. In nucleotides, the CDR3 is TGTGCTAGTGGTTTGGGGGGGACAGGGCCCTACGAGCAGTACTTC. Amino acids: CASGLGGTGPYEQYF.

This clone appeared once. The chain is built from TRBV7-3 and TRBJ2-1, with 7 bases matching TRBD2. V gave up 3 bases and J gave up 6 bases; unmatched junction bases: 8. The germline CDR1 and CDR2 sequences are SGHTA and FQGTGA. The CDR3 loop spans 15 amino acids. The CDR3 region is CASSLWAGAGNEQFF. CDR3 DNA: TGTGCCAGCAGCTTGTGGGCGGGAGCCGGCAATGAGCAGTTCTTC.

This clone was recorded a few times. The CDR3 reads CASSSRTGGPAPLHF. CDR3 bases: TGTGCCAGCAGCTCTCGGACAGGTGGCCCGGCACCCCTCCACTTT. The V gene is TRBV9, the J gene TRBJ1-6; 7 bases fit TRBD1. CDR1 and CDR2 from the germline V gene are SGDLS and YYNGEE. This CDR3 region has 15 residues. Trimming removed 4 bases from V and 11 bases from J; junction bases left unmatched: 12.

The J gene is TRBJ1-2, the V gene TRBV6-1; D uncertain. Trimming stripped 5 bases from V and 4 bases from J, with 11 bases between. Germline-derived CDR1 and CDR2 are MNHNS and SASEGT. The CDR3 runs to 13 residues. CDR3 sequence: CASSKPDIYGYTF. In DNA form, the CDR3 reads TGTGCCAGCAGTAAACCTGACATCTATGGCTACACCTTC.

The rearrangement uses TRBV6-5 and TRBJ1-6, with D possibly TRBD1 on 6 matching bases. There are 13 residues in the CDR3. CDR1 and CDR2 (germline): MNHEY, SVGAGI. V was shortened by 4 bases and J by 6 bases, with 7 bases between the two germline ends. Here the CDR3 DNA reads TGTGCCAGCAGTTTCAGGGGTAATTCACCCCTCCACTTT. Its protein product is CASSFRGNSPLHF.

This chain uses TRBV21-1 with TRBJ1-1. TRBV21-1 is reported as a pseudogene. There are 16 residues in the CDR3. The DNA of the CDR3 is TGTGCCAGCAGCAAAGCCAACGATTCCACCCGGACTGAAGCTTTCTTT. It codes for CASSKANDSTRTEAFF.

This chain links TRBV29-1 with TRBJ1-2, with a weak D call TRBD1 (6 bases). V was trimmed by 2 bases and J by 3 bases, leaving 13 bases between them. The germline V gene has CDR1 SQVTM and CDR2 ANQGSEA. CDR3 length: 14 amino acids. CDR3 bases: TGCAGCGTTGAATGGGGAGAGGGGGACTATGGCTACACCTTC. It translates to CSVEWGEGDYGYTF.

The CDR3 nucleotides are TGTGCCAGCAGCTTGGTTGGTAGCGGGGCAGATACGCAGTATTTT. Protein product: CASSLVGSGADTQYF. The chain recombines TRBV5-4 with TRBJ2-3; 8 nucleotides line up with TRBD2. Germline V gene sequence: CDR1 SGHNT, CDR2 YYREEE (reference sequence). This CDR3 is built from 15 residues. Trimming removed 0 bases from V and 4 bases from J; junction bases left unmatched: 4.

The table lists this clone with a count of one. CDR3 amino acids: CASGSSAGDDQQFF. The CDR3 DNA follows: TGTGCCAGCGGTTCCTCAGCGGGAGACGACCAGCAGTTCTTC. The chain carries TRBV6-5 and TRBJ2-1; 8 bases map to TRBD2. V trimming: 8 bases; J trimming: 11 bases; junction bases outside the gene matches: 14. This CDR3 has 14 residues. Per the germline V gene, CDR1 is MNHEY and CDR2 is SVGAGI.

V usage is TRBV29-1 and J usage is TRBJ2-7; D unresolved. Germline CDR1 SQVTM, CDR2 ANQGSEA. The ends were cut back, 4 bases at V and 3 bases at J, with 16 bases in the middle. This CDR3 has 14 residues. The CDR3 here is CSVVLPGGFYEQYF. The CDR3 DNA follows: TGCAGCGTTGTACTCCCAGGTGGGTTCTACGAGCAGTACTTC.

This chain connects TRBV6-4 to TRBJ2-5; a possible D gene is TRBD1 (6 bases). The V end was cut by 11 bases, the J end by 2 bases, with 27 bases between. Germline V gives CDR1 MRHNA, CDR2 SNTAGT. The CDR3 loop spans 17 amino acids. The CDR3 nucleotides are TGTGCCCGTCAAGCAATATCATATACCAGGGGTCAAGAGACCCAGTACTTC. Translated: CARQAISYTRGQETQYF.

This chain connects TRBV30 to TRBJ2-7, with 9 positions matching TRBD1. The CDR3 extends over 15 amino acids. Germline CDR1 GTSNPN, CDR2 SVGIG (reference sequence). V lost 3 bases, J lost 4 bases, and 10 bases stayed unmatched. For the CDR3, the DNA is TGTGCCTGGAGGAACCCGGGACAGGGTCGGTACGAGCAGTACTTC. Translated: CAWRNPGQGRYEQYF.

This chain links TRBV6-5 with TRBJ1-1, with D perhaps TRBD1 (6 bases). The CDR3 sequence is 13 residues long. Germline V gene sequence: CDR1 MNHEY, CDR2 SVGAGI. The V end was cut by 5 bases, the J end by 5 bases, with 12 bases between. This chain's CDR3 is CASSADRKTEAFF. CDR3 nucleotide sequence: TGTGCCAGCAGTGCCGACAGGAAAACTGAAGCTTTCTTT.

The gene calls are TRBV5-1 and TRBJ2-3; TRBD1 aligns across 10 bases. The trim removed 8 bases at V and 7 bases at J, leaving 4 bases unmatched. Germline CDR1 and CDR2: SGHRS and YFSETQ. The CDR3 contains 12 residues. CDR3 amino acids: CASGTGVHTQYF. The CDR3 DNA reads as TGCGCCAGTGGGACAGGGGTACATACGCAGTATTTT.